This T cell receptor (beta chain) derives from a study of coeliac disease. Study observations and caveats: In active celiac disease, intraepithelial and lamina propria TRB and TRG repertoires were less clonal than controls.

The table came from immunoSEQ multiplex PCR; TCRdb's copy has only in-frame clones and leaves some out. The sample holds about 4,200 clones, approximately 73% seen once. Trimming took 2 bases from V and 4 from J, leaving 6 bases between them. Germline assignment: CDR1 SGHNT and CDR2 YYREEE (reference sequence). The CDR3 runs to 13 residues. Note on this clone: The antigen is unknown.

The chain links TRBV5-4 to TRBJ2-2; no clear D. The sequencing input was intraepithelial lymphocytes from the gut. The origin of this receptor is a woman between 18 and 29 years old with active celiac disease. CDR3 DNA: TGTGCCAGCAGCTTTACAATCACCGGGGAGCTGTTTTTT. Translated: CASSFTITGELFF.